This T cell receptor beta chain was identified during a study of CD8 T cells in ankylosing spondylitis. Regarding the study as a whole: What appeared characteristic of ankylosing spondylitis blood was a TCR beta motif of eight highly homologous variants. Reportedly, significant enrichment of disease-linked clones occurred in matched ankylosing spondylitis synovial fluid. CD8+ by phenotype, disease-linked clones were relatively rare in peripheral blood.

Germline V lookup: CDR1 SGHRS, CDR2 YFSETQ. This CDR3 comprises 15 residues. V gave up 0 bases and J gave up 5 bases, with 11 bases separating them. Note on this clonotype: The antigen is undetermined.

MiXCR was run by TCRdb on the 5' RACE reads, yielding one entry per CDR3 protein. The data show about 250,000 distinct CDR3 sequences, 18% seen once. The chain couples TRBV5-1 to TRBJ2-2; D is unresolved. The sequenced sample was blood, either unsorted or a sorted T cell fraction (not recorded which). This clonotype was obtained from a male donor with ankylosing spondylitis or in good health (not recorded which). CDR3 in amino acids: CASSLDWRWTGELFF. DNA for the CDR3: TGCGCCAGCAGCTTGGATTGGCGGTGGACCGGGGAGCTGTTTTTT.